The 26 T cell receptor beta chains below all came from one sample that was sequenced in a study of blood T cells in healthy people across ages. With a J-beta primer mix and a sample-barcoded 5' primer, a second PCR ran roughly 6 to 11 cycles. TCRdb analysed the 5' RACE reads with MiXCR anew, one entry per CDR3 protein. The table shows 600,000 to 1,000,000 distinct CDR3 sequences, with roughly 25% occurring only once. These data also formed part of another study, on T cells of mothers and their children.

Sequencing input: blood. These receptors were collected from a boy between 10 and 17 years old in good health.

The chain recombines TRBV7-2 with TRBJ1-6; D may be TRBD1 (6 bases). Germline V CDR1 and CDR2: SGHTA, FQGNSA. The CDR3 has 14 residues. V gave up 4 bases and J gave up 9 bases, with 13 bases separating them. CDR3 nucleotide sequence: TGTGCCAGCAGCTACGGGACAACAGGTTCACCCCTCCACTTT. The encoded protein is CASSYGTTGSPLHF.

This clonotype was counted ten times or more. The chain uses TRBV3-1 and TRBJ1-1; D call uncertain. Germline V lookup: CDR1 LGHDT, CDR2 YNNKEL (reference sequence). V lost 0 bases and J lost 5, with 7 bases in between. CDR3 size: 13 residues. The CDR3 DNA follows: TGTGCCAGCAGCCAAGATTCCAGGACTGAAGCTTTCTTT. It is translated as CASSQDSRTEAFF.

This clonotype has at least ten counts. This chain links TRBV28 with TRBJ1-6, with D unclear. The CDR3 loop spans 15 amino acids. Germline V lookup: CDR1 MDHEN, CDR2 SYDVKM. V shed 5 bases and J shed 6 bases, with 14 bases lying between them. The CDR3 DNA follows: TGTGCCAGCAGTGCCCCACTTAGCCCTAATTCACCCCTCCACTTT. It encodes CASSAPLSPNSPLHF.

The V call is TRBV7-8, the J call TRBJ2-1; 10 bases align to TRBD2. Germline V gene data show CDR1 as SGHVS and CDR2 as FQNEAQ. The CDR3 is 16 residues long. V dropped 1 base and J dropped 4; count of bases not matched to a gene: 4. The CDR3 spells CASSLVYSGGYNEQFF. In nucleotides, the CDR3 is TGTGCCAGCAGCTTAGTGTATAGCGGGGGGTACAATGAGCAGTTCTTC.

This clonotype showed up just a few times. The chain recombines TRBV4-1 with TRBJ2-3; D is unclear. The V end was cut by 5 bases, the J end by 4 bases, with 13 bases between. Germline V gene data show CDR1 as MGHRA and CDR2 as YSYEKL. The CDR3 has 14 amino acids. CDR3 sequence: CASSSSAPADTQYF. CDR3 coding DNA: TGCGCCAGCAGCTCTTCAGCCCCCGCAGATACGCAGTATTTT.

This clonotype was found a few times. The V and J genes are TRBV20-1 and TRBJ2-1; TRBD2 matches at 9 bases. Germline values: CDR1 DFQATT, CDR2 SNEGSKA (reference sequence). V lost 5 bases and J lost 4; bases outside the gene matches: 12. The CDR3 spans 16 residues. CDR3 nucleotide sequence: TGCAGTGCTCGCCGGGGGCGGGAGGGCTCTTACAATGAGCAGTTCTTC. It yields the protein CSARRGREGSYNEQFF.

This clonotype was seen a few times. V is TRBV28 and J is TRBJ2-7; TRBD1 matches 11 bases. This CDR3 spans 16 amino acids. The germline gives CDR1 MDHEN, CDR2 SYDVKM. With V trimmed by 6 bases and J by 5 bases, 12 bases remained unmatched. The CDR3 loop reads CASRGQGAGRQHEQYF. The DNA of the CDR3 is TGTGCCAGCAGAGGACAGGGGGCGGGGAGACAACACGAGCAGTACTTC. The entire variable domain, with the rest obtained from reference TRBV28 and TRBJ2-7, is as follows: DVKVTQSSRYLVKRTGEKVFLECVQDMDHENMFWYRQDPGLGLRLIYFSYDVKMKEKGDIPEGYSVSREKKERFSLILESASTNQTSMYLCASRGQGAGRQHEQYFGPGTRLTVT.

This clonotype was detected a few times. CDR3 bases: TGTGCCAGCTCACCTAGCACAGGTCAGAACGAGCAGTACTTC. Its translation is CASSPSTGQNEQYF. The chain has TRBV18 and TRBJ2-5; maybe TRBD1 (5 bases). TRBJ2-7 explains the end of the DNA better; the J call may be wrong. Germline CDR1 is KGHSH and CDR2 is LQKENI. The CDR3 is 14 amino acids.

The rearrangement joins TRBV5-1 to TRBJ2-7; D ambiguous. Looked up from germline, CDR1 is SGHRS and CDR2 is YFSETQ. V was shortened by 0 bases and J by 0 bases, with 7 bases between the two germline ends. The CDR3 spans 14 residues. CDR3 region: CASSLVPASYEQYF. CDR3 in DNA: TGCGCCAGCAGCTTGGTTCCGGCCTCCTACGAGCAGTACTTC.

This clonotype was observed a handful of times. The chain couples TRBV15 to TRBJ2-5, with D possibly TRBD2 on 7 matching bases. The germline V gene has CDR1 LNHNV and CDR2 YYDKDF (reference sequence). The CDR3 extends over 14 amino acids. The V and J ends lost 7 bases and 6 bases respectively, with 18 bases between them. DNA for the CDR3: TGTGCCACCAATGTCGGCGGGGGCGGAAAGACCCAGTACTTC. Protein product: CATNVGGGGKTQYF.

This clonotype was detected a few times. One junction end does not reproduce the germline sequence, and a read error may be involved. The chain employs TRBV20-1 and TRBJ1-1; the D is unclear. The germline V gene encodes CDR1 DFQATT and CDR2 SNEGSKA (reference sequence). The CDR3 is made up of 13 amino acids. CDR3 sequence (DNA): TGCAGTGCTATCCCCGACTTGAACACTGGAGCTTTCTTT. It encodes CSAIPDLNTGAFF.

This clonotype turned up a few times. V is TRBV5-1 and J is TRBJ2-3; D not certain. CDR1 is SGHRS, CDR2 YFSETQ, per germline. V was cut by 0 bases and J by 2 bases, with 7 bases left in between. The CDR3 has 14 residues. The CDR3 is CASSLEQTTDTQYF. The CDR3 nucleotides are TGCGCCAGCAGCTTGGAACAGACCACAGATACGCAGTATTTT.

This clonotype occurred a few times. The J gene is TRBJ2-5, the V gene TRBV29-1, with D possibly matching TRBD1 (6 bases). The V gene's germline CDR1 is SQVTM and CDR2 ANQGSEA. Trimming left V 6 bases short and J 2 bases short, with 10 bases between. The CDR3 has 12 residues. In nucleotides, the CDR3 is TGCAGCGTACGGACAGCACAAGAGACCCAGTACTTC. Translated, it gives CSVRTAQETQYF.

This clonotype was seen only a few times. The chain uses TRBV11-2 and TRBJ2-7; D is unresolved. CDR3 length: 16 residues. CDR1 is SGHAT, CDR2 FQNNGV, per germline. The V end lost 5 bases, the J end lost 3 bases, and 20 bases lay between the germline ends. CDR3 coding DNA: TGTGCCAGCAGCACAATGCCGCCGGACGGAGACTACGAGCAGTACTTC. It codes for CASSTMPPDGDYEQYF.

The chain employs TRBV7-9 and TRBJ2-5; TRBD1 agrees at 9 bases. The J call may be mistaken, given a closer DNA end match to TRBJ2-7. Germline-derived CDR1 and CDR2 are SEHNR and FQNEAQ (reference sequence). The CDR3 covers 16 residues. The DNA of the CDR3 is TGTGCCAGCAGCTCCCAGGACAGGGGAAAGGACTACGAGCAGTACTTC. Translation: CASSSQDRGKDYEQYF.

This clonotype was seen a handful of times. This chain uses TRBV4-3 with TRBJ2-7; D not certain. CDR1 and CDR2 from the germline V gene are LGHNA and YSLEER. The CDR3 runs to 14 residues. V gave up 1 base and J gave up 3 bases, with 10 bases separating them. CDR3 amino acids: CASSQVHGSYEQYF. In DNA, the CDR3 is TGCGCCAGCAGCCAAGTTCACGGCAGCTACGAGCAGTACTTC.

The gene calls are TRBV9 and TRBJ2-5, with 11 bases fitting TRBD2. The CDR3 is 19 amino acids. Per germline, CDR1 SGDLS and CDR2 YYNGEE. Unmatched junction bases numbered 10, after V lost 0 bases and J lost 0 bases. The CDR3 nucleotides are TGTGCCAGCAGCGTAGGACTAGCGGGGCCGATGGGGTACCAAGAGACCCAGTACTTC. This sequence encodes CASSVGLAGPMGYQETQYF.

This chain connects TRBV7-2 to TRBJ2-3, with TRBD2 matching 11 bases. Germline CDR1 is SGHTA and CDR2 is FQGNSA. The ends lost 0 bases at V and 4 bases at J; junction bases unmatched: 3. The CDR3 is 16 residues long. This CDR3 is CASSLASGRASDTQYF. DNA of the CDR3: TGTGCCAGCAGCTTAGCTAGCGGGAGGGCCTCAGATACGCAGTATTTT.

The gene calls are TRBV25-1 and TRBJ2-1; D is perhaps TRBD2 (6 bases). This CDR3 is built from 15 residues. Germline values: CDR1 MGHDK, CDR2 SYGVNS. The V gene lost 2 bases and the J gene lost 1 base, with 9 bases spanning the gap. The CDR3 loop reads CASSEQGGSYNEQFF. The CDR3 region has the DNA TGTGCCAGCAGTGAACAGGGAGGTTCCTACAATGAGCAGTTCTTC.

This chain connects TRBV10-3 to TRBJ2-1; TRBD1 aligns across 7 bases. The CDR3 covers 16 residues. V lost 3 bases and J lost 3; bases outside the gene matches: 8. CDR1 is ENHRY, CDR2 SYGVKD, per germline. The CDR3 region is CAISDGTELLYNEQFF. Here the CDR3 DNA reads TGTGCCATCAGTGACGGGACAGAACTTCTCTACAATGAGCAGTTCTTC.

This clonotype was observed many times. This chain connects TRBV12-3 or TRBV12-4 to TRBJ2-5; D is unclear. Trimming took 5 bases from V and 1 from J, leaving 8 bases between them. CDR3 length: 13 amino acids. CDR3 sequence reads: CASSTRGQETQYF. In nucleotides, the CDR3 is TGTGCCAGCAGTACTCGAGGCCAAGAGACCCAGTACTTC.

V and J are TRBV7-9 and TRBJ2-2, with 9 bases matching TRBD1. The CDR3 is made up of 15 amino acids. V lost 5 bases, J lost 6 bases, and 7 bases stayed unmatched. The germline gives CDR1 SEHNR, CDR2 FQNEAQ (reference sequence). CDR3 amino acids: CASSMGQGVPGELFF. CDR3 bases: TGTGCCAGCAGCATGGGACAGGGCGTTCCCGGGGAGCTGTTTTTT.

This clonotype turned up a few times. This chain connects TRBV6-2 or TRBV6-3 to TRBJ2-5; TRBD1 aligns across 7 bases. The J call may be in error: the DNA end matches TRBJ2-7 better. CDR1 is MNHEY and CDR2 is SVGEGT in the germline V gene. The CDR3 has 16 residues. Here the CDR3 DNA reads TGTGCCAGCAGTTACTCTGGGGACAGCCCATCCTACGAGCAGTACTTC. Protein: CASSYSGDSPSYEQYF.

The chain combines TRBV7-2 with TRBJ2-1; weak D call: TRBD2 (5 bases). Germline V gives CDR1 SGHTA, CDR2 FQGNSA. CDR3 length equals 13 residues. V lost 2 bases to trimming and J lost 10 bases, with 12 bases between them. The DNA for the CDR3 is TGTGCCAGCAGCTTACCGGGATCATGGGAGCAGTTCTTC. Residues: CASSLPGSWEQFF.

This clonotype came up a few times. This chain connects TRBV3-1 to TRBJ1-2; the D gene is possibly TRBD1 (5 bases). CDR3 length equals 15 residues. V shed 0 bases and J shed 4 bases, with 12 bases lying between them. Germline CDR1 reads LGHDT; CDR2 reads YNNKEL (reference sequence). This CDR3 is CASSQDKGAVYGYTF. For the CDR3, the DNA is TGTGCCAGCAGCCAAGATAAAGGGGCCGTCTATGGCTACACCTTC.

The chain couples TRBV5-8 to TRBJ1-2; unclear D gene. Germline lookup yields CDR1 SGHTS and CDR2 YDEGEE. With 4 bases removed from V and 7 bases from J, the gap between germline ends came to 14 bases. The CDR3 totals 13 residues. This CDR3 is CASSLLTNGGYTF. The CDR3 DNA is TGTGCCAGCAGCCTGTTGACCAACGGTGGCTACACCTTC.